This T cell receptor beta chain came from a study of T cell repertoires in cytomegalovirus infection. For the study at large: CMV epitopes that were recently identified and HLA-C-restricted were used alongside well-studied HLA-B-restricted ones.

Regarding the study as a whole: Cumulated frequencies of public TCR beta families served to identify carriers of CMV plus the relevant HLA.

Worth noting for this clonotype: Its antigen is not identified.

Germline V gene lookup returns CDR1 LGHNA and CDR2 YSLEER. V lost 1 base to trimming and J lost 3 bases, with 9 bases between them. The CDR3 length is 15 residues. In TCRdb, the reads were re-called with MiXCR into one record per CDR3 protein. The sample contains about 78,000 distinct CDR3 sequences, approximately 42% of which appear only once. This receptor was identified in a human donor in good health (CMV status not recorded). Some clones in this sample may be carry-over from other donors' samples. The sequencing here drew on CD8+ T cells from cultured PBMCs, taken from culture after CMV antigen stimulation. V is TRBV4-3 and J is TRBJ1-4; D unclear. The CDR3 here is CASSQVRVSNEKLFF. The CDR3 nucleotides read TGCGCCAGCAGCCAAGTGAGGGTCTCTAATGAAAAACTGTTTTTT.